Sequencing of this T cell receptor beta chain was carried out in a study of metastatic and nonmetastatic thyroid tumors. With MiXCR, TCRdb reprocessed the PCR reads. The sample shows about 22,000 clones, 36% of them seen only once. CDR3 length: 14 residues. The V and J ends lost 2 bases and 2 bases, in that order; junction bases with no gene match: 5. Germline CDR1 reads GTSNPN; CDR2 reads SVGIG (reference sequence). All patients reached thyroid surgery having received no treatment beforehand. This TCR was sampled from a male donor with papillary thyroid cancer or a benign thyroid nodule (not recorded which). Some clones in this sample may be carry-over from other donors' samples. Sequences were obtained from blood. This chain uses TRBV30 with TRBJ2-7; 8 bases map to TRBD1. CDR3 nucleotides: TGTGCCTGGAGTATTGGGACAGGACCCTACGAGCAGTACTTC. Translated, it gives CAWSIGTGPYEQYF. The complete variable domain, with remaining parts taken from reference TRBV30 and TRBJ2-7, reads SQTIHQWPATLVQPVGSPLSLECTVEGTSNPNLYWYRQAAGRGLQLLFYSVGIGQISSEVPQNLSASRPQDRQFILSSKKLLLSDSGFYLCAWSIGTGPYEQYFGPGTRLTVT.